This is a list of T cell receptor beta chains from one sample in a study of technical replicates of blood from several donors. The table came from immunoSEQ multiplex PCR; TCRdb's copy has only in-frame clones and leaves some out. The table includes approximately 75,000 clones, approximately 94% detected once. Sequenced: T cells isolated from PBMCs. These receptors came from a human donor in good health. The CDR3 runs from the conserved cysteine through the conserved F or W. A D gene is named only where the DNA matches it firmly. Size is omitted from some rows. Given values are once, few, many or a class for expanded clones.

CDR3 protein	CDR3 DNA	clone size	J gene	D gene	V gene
CASSLWEQGIEPQHF	TGTGCCAGCAGCTTATGGGAACAGGGGATTGAGCCCCAGCATTTT	NA	TRBJ1-5	TRBD1	TRBV7-8
CAWMGEAGGGGRRGEQFF	TGTGCCTGGATGGGGGAGGCAGGGGGCGGCGGGAGACGAGGTGAGCAGTTCTTC	NA	TRBJ2-1	NA	TRBV30
CASSRLAGGEQFF	TGTGCCAGCAGCCGTCTAGCGGGAGGGGAGCAGTTCTTC	once	TRBJ2-1	TRBD2	TRBV11-3
CASSLGVSGSTGELFF	TGTGCCAGCAGCTTAGGTGTTAGCGGGAGTACCGGGGAGCTGTTTTTT	NA	TRBJ2-2	TRBD2	TRBV7-8
CASSSGTDYEQYF	TGTGCCAGCAGCTCTGGGACAGACTACGAGCAGTACTTC	NA	TRBJ2-7	TRBD1	TRBV13
CASSTTRSNEQFF	TGTGCCAGCAGTACAACTAGAAGCAATGAGCAGTTCTTC	NA	TRBJ2-1	NA	TRBV27
CARGGQGFAGANVLTF	TGTGCACGCGGGGGACAGGGTTTCGCTGGGGCCAACGTCCTGACTTTC	once	TRBJ2-6	TRBD1	TRBV27
CASNTGRANEQFF	TGTGCCAGTAACACCGGGAGGGCCAATGAGCAGTTCTTC	NA	TRBJ2-1	TRBD2	TRBV19
CASSLNGGLDYGYTF	TGTGCCAGCAGCTTAAACGGGGGGCTAGACTATGGCTACACCTTC	NA	TRBJ1-2	NA	TRBV7-3
CASSLQTGGPGELFF	TGTGCCAGCAGCTTACAGACAGGGGGGCCCGGGGAGCTGTTTTTT	NA	TRBJ2-2	TRBD1	TRBV7-2
CASSLSLSGSDEQFF	TGTGCCAGCAGTTTATCCCTTAGCGGGAGTGATGAGCAGTTCTTC	NA	TRBJ2-1	TRBD2	TRBV27
CASSLYGTGSYEQYF	TGTGCCAGCAGCTTGTACGGGACAGGTTCCTACGAGCAGTACTTC	NA	TRBJ2-7	TRBD1	TRBV11-2
CASTGTGGAYEQYF	TGTGCCAGCACCGGGACAGGAGGGGCCTACGAGCAGTACTTC	NA	TRBJ2-7	TRBD1	TRBV2
CASSTGQMNSYTYNEQFF	TGTGCCAGTAGTACGGGACAGATGAACAGCTACACCTACAATGAGCAGTTCTTC	NA	TRBJ2-1	TRBD1	TRBV19
CASSPDRGSYNEQFF	TGTGCCAGCAGTCCTGACAGGGGGTCGTACAATGAGCAGTTCTTC	NA	TRBJ2-1	TRBD1	TRBV2
CASSPGTTYEQYF	TGCGCCAGCAGCCCCGGGACTACCTACGAGCAGTACTTC	NA	TRBJ2-7	TRBD2	TRBV4-1
CASSLSSGTKTYEQYF	TGTGCCAGCAGTTTATCCTCCGGGACAAAAACCTACGAGCAGTACTTC	once	TRBJ2-7	NA	TRBV27
CASSQRTGSNEKLFF	TGCGCCAGCAGCCAACGAACGGGATCAAATGAAAAACTGTTTTTT	NA	TRBJ1-4	NA	TRBV4-1
CASSLFGEVETQYF	TGTGCCAGCAGTTTGTTCGGGGAGGTCGAGACCCAGTACTTC	NA	TRBJ2-5	NA	TRBV27
CASSGQGDTEAFF	TGTGCCAGCAGTGGACAGGGGGACACTGAAGCTTTCTTT	NA	TRBJ1-1	TRBD1	TRBV28
CASSLGDRDVYEQYF	TGCGCCAGCAGCCTAGGGGACAGGGACGTCTACGAGCAGTACTTC	once	TRBJ2-7	TRBD1	TRBV4-1
CAWSVPGQGDPRAFF	TGTGCCTGGAGTGTCCCCGGACAGGGAGATCCAAGGGCTTTCTTT	NA	TRBJ1-1	TRBD1	TRBV30
CASSQYTGANYGYTF	TGCGCCAGCAGCCAGTACACAGGGGCTAACTATGGCTACACCTTC	NA	TRBJ1-2	TRBD1	TRBV4-1
CASSHSPVGRNTIYF	TGTGCCAGCAGTCACTCCCCCGTTGGGCGAAACACCATATATTTT	NA	TRBJ1-3	NA	TRBV6-5
CASSLKYYNVSYEQYF	TGTGCCAGCAGTTTAAAGTATTACAATGTCTCCTACGAGCAGTACTTC	NA	TRBJ2-7	NA	TRBV28
CASSLTELREQYF	TGCGCCAGCAGCTTGACAGAATTGAGAGAGCAGTACTTC	NA	TRBJ2-7	NA	TRBV5-1
CASSLPSTGGPNEQFF	TGTGCCAGCAGCTTGCCTTCGACAGGGGGGCCCAATGAGCAGTTCTTC	NA	TRBJ2-1	TRBD1	TRBV5-4
CASSPVAAEQYF	TGTGCCAGCAGCCCAGTCGCCGCCGAGCAGTACTTC	NA	TRBJ2-7	NA	TRBV11-1
CASSGGDSSYNEQFF	TGTGCCAGCAGCGGAGGGGACAGTTCCTACAATGAGCAGTTCTTC	NA	TRBJ2-1	NA	TRBV14
CASSLGSYGYTF	TGTGCCAGCAGCCTTGGGAGCTATGGCTACACCTTC	NA	TRBJ1-2	NA	TRBV7-9
CASSVSGTRNEQYF	TGTGCCAGTAGTGTCTCCGGGACTAGGAACGAGCAGTACTTC	NA	TRBJ2-7	TRBD2	TRBV19
CASSPLGQGGQPQHF	TGTGCCAGCAGCCCACTGGGCCAGGGAGGACAGCCCCAGCATTTT	once	TRBJ1-5	NA	TRBV27
CASSSEGDFLETQYF	TGTGCCAGCAGCTCTGAAGGGGACTTCCTTGAGACCCAGTACTTC	NA	TRBJ2-5	NA	TRBV5-6
CASRQWGGEQYF	TGTGCCAGCAGACAGTGGGGAGGCGAGCAGTACTTC	NA	TRBJ2-7	NA	TRBV7-9
CASSLSGGEQFF	TGTGCCAGCAGTTTATCCGGGGGGGAGCAGTTCTTC	NA	TRBJ2-1	TRBD2	TRBV27
CASSEGLASYEQYF	TGTGCCAGCAGTGAGGGGCTGGCCTCCTACGAGCAGTACTTC	NA	TRBJ2-7	NA	TRBV2
CASSSERLAGYEQYF	TGTGCCAGCAGTTCGGAAAGACTAGCGGGTTACGAGCAGTACTTC	NA	TRBJ2-7	TRBD2	TRBV6-5
CASSFGLAGVEQYF	TGTGCCAGCAGCTTCGGACTAGCGGGAGTCGAGCAGTACTTC	NA	TRBJ2-7	TRBD2	TRBV11-2
CASSFNSPPEVRANGYTF	TGTGCCAGCAGCTTCAATTCACCTCCGGAGGTAAGGGCTAATGGCTACACCTTC	NA	TRBJ1-2	NA	TRBV7-3
CASSLVVSRETDTQYF	TGTGCCAGCAGCTTAGTCGTGTCCCGGGAAACAGATACGCAGTATTTT	NA	TRBJ2-3	NA	TRBV11-2
CASSQTGTGNGYTF	TGTGCCAGCAGTCAAACCGGGACAGGGAATGGCTACACCTTC	NA	TRBJ1-2	TRBD1	TRBV27
CAWSTAAREQYF	TGTGCCTGGAGTACGGCGGCCAGAGAGCAGTACTTC	NA	TRBJ2-7	NA	TRBV30
CASSYWTINTEAFF	TGTGCCAGCAGCTATTGGACTATTAACACTGAAGCTTTCTTT	NA	TRBJ1-1	NA	TRBV7-9
CAWSVLAGGEQYF	TGTGCCTGGAGTGTACTGGCAGGGGGTGAGCAGTACTTC	NA	TRBJ2-7	TRBD1	TRBV30
CASGLRAGELFF	TGTGCCAGCGGTCTCCGGGCCGGGGAGCTGTTTTTT	NA	TRBJ2-2	NA	TRBV27
CASSLLAGYLRSSYNEQFF	TGTGCCAGCAGCTTGCTAGCGGGCTACCTAAGAAGCTCCTACAATGAGCAGTTCTTC	NA	TRBJ2-1	TRBD2	TRBV5-6
CASNVLADAYEQYF	TGTGCCAGCAACGTACTAGCGGACGCCTACGAGCAGTACTTC	NA	TRBJ2-7	TRBD2	TRBV2
CASSWGGTTGELFF	TGTGCCAGCAGCTGGGGGGGTACCACCGGGGAGCTGTTTTTT	once	TRBJ2-2	TRBD2	TRBV2
CASSLGTSGRAGLDNEQFF	TGCGCCAGCAGCTTGGGGACTAGCGGGAGGGCCGGTTTGGACAATGAGCAGTTCTTC	NA	TRBJ2-1	TRBD2	TRBV5-1
CAWSVGTAVLGNTIYF	TGTGCCTGGAGTGTAGGGACAGCTGTCCTTGGAAACACCATATATTTT	NA	TRBJ1-3	TRBD1	TRBV30
CASTISASSYEQYF	TGTGCCAGCACCATTAGCGCAAGCTCCTACGAGCAGTACTTC	NA	TRBJ2-7	NA	TRBV6-5
CASSNPGQGVGEQFF	TGTGCCAGCAGTAACCCGGGACAGGGGGTGGGGGAGCAGTTCTTC	NA	TRBJ2-1	TRBD1	TRBV5-4
CASSATVSSGNTIYF	TGTGCCAGCAGCGCAACAGTGAGCTCTGGAAACACCATATATTTT	NA	TRBJ1-3	NA	TRBV9
CASRIPGGQYF	TGTGCCAGCAGAATCCCCGGGGGCCAGTACTTC	NA	TRBJ2-5	NA	TRBV21-1
CASSKPYGELFF	TGTGCCAGTAGTAAACCCTACGGGGAGCTGTTTTTT	once	TRBJ2-2	NA	TRBV19
CASSGDRGRGDTQYF	TGTGCCAGCAGTGGTGACAGGGGGCGCGGAGATACGCAGTATTTT	NA	TRBJ2-3	TRBD1	TRBV9
CASTIQGSQPQHF	TGTGCCAGCACTATTCAGGGGAGTCAGCCCCAGCATTTT	few	TRBJ1-5	NA	TRBV28
CASSLVAGTEGRETQYF	TGTGCCAGCAGCTTAGTAGCTGGGACGGAGGGACGGGAGACCCAGTACTTC	NA	TRBJ2-5	NA	TRBV13
CASSRSVAKNIQYF	TGTGCCAGCAGTCGCAGCGTAGCCAAAAACATTCAGTACTTC	NA	TRBJ2-4	NA	TRBV6-5
CAINNFYQETQYF	TGTGCCATCAATAATTTCTACCAAGAGACCCAGTACTTC	few	TRBJ2-5	NA	TRBV10-3